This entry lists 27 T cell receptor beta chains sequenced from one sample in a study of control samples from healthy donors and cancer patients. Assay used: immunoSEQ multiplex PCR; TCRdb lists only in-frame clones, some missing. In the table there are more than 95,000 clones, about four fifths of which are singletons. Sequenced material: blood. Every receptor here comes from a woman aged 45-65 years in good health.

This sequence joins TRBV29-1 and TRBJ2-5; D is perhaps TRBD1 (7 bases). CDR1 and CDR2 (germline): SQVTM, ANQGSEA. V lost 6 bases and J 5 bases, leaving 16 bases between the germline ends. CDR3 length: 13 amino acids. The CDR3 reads CSVFRGAGETQYF. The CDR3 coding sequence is TGCAGCGTCTTCAGGGGGGCCGGGGAGACCCAGTACTTC.

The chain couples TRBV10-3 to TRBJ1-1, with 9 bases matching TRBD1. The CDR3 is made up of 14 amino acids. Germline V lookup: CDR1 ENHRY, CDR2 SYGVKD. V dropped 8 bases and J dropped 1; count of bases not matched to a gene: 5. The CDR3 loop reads CAIQAGQGNTEAFF. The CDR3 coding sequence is TGTGCCATCCAAGCGGGACAGGGGAACACTGAAGCTTTCTTT.

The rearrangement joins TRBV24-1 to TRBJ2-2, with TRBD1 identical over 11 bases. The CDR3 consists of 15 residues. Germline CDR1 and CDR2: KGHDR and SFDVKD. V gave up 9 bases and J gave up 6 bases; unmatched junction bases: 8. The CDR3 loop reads CATGVSGQGAGELFF. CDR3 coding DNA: TGTGCCACCGGGGTATCGGGACAGGGGGCCGGGGAGCTGTTTTTT.

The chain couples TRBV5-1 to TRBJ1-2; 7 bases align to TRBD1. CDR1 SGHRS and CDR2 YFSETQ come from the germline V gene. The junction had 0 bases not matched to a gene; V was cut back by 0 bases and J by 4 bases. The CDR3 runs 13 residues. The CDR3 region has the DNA TGCGCCAGCAGCTTGGGGACAGGCTATGGCTACACCTTC. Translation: CASSLGTGYGYTF.

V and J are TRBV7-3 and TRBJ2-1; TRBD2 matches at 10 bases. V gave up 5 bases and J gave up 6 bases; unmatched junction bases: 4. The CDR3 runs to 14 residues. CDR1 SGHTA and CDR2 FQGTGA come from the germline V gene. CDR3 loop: CASSQLAGPNEQFF. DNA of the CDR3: TGTGCCAGCAGCCAACTAGCGGGACCCAATGAGCAGTTCTTC.

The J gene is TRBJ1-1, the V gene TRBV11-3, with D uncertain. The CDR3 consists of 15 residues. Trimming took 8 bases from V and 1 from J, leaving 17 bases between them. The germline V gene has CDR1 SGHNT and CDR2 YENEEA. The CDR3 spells CASLADSRPNTEAFF. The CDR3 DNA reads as TGTGCCAGCCTTGCGGACTCCCGACCGAACACTGAAGCTTTCTTT.

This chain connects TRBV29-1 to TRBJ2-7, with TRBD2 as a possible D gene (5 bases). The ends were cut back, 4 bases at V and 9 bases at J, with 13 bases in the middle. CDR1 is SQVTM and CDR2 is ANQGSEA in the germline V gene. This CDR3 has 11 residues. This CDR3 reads CSVVREWGQYF. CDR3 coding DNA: TGCAGCGTTGTTAGGGAGTGGGGGCAGTACTTC.

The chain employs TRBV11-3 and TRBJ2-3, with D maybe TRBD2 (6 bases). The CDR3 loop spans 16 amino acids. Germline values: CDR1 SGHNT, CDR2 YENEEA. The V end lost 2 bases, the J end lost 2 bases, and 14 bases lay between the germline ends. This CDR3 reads CASSLSQAGSTDTQYF. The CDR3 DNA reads TGTGCCAGCAGCTTATCCCAAGCGGGCTCCACAGATACGCAGTATTTT.

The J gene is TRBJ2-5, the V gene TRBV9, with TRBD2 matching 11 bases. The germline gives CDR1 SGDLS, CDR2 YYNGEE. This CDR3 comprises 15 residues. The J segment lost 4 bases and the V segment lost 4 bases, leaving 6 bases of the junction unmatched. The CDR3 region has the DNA TGTGCCAGCAGCTTAGCGGGGGGGTCCGGAGAGACCCAGTACTTC. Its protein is CASSLAGGSGETQYF.

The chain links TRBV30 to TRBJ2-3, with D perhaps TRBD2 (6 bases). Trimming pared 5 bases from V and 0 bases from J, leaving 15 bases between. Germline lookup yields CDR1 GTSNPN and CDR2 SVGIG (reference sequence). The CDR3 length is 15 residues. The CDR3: CAWSWDAGSTDTQYF. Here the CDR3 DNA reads TGTGCCTGGTCTTGGGACGCGGGAAGCACAGATACGCAGTATTTT.

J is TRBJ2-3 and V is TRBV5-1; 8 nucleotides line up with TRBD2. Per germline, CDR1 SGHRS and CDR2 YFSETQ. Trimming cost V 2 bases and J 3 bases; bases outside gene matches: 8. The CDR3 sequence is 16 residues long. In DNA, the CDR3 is TGCGCCAGCAGCTTACTCATAGCGGGAAAGACAGATACGCAGTATTTT. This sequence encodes CASSLLIAGKTDTQYF.

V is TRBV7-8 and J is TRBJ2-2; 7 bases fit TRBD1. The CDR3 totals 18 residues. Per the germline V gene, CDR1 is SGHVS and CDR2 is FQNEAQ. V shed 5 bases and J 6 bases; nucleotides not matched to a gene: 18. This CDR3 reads CASSPLVETGSRPGELFF. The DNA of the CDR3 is TGTGCCAGCAGCCCTCTGGTTGAGACAGGGTCCCGTCCCGGGGAGCTGTTTTTT.

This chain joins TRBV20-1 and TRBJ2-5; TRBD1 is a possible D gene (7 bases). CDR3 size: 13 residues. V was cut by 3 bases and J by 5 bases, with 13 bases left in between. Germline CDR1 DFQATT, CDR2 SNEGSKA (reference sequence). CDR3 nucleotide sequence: TGCAGTGCTAGTGGTGCAGGGGGGGAGACCCAGTACTTC. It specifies CSASGAGGETQYF.

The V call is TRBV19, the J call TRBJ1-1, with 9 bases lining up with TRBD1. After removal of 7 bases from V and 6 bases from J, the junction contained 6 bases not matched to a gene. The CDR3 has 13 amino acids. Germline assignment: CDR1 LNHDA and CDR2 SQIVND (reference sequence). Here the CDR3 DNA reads TGTGCCAGTACTGACAGGGGGGCAGCTGAAGCTTTCTTT. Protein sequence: CASTDRGAAEAFF. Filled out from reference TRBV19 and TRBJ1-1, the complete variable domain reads DGGITQSPKYLFRKEGQNVTLSCEQNLNHDAMYWYRQDPGQGLRLIYYSQIVNDFQKGDIAEGYSVSREKKESFPLTVTSAQKNPTAFYLCASTDRGAAEAFFGQGTRLTVV.

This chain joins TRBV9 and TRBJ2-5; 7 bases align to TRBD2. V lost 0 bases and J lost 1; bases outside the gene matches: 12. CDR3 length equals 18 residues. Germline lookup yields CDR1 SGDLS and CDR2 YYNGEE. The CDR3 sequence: CASSVAVGSGPSQETQYF. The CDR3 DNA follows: TGTGCCAGCAGCGTAGCTGTCGGTAGCGGGCCATCCCAAGAGACCCAGTACTTC.

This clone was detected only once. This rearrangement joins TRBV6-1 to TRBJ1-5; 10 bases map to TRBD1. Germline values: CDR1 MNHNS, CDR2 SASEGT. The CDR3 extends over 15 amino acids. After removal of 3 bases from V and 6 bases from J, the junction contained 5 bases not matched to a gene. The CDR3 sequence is CASSELTGGGQPQHF. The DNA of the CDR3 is TGTGCCAGCAGTGAGTTGACAGGGGGCGGTCAGCCCCAGCATTTT.

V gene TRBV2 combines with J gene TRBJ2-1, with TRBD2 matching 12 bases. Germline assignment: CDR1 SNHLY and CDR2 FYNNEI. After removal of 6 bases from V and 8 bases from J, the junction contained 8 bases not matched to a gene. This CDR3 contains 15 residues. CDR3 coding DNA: TGTGCCAGCAGGAGACTAGCGGGAGAGAAGGATGAGCAGTTCTTC. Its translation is CASRRLAGEKDEQFF.

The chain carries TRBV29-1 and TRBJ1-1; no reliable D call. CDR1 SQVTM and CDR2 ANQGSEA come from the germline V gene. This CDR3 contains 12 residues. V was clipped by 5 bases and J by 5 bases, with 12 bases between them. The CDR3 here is CSVSGRGTEAFF. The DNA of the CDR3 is TGCAGCGTTAGTGGTCGGGGTACTGAAGCTTTCTTT.

CDR3 region: CASSPPTGNTIYF. CDR3 bases: TGTGCCAGCAGCCCCCCAACGGGAAACACCATATATTTT. J is TRBJ1-3 and V is TRBV3-1 (or the pseudogene TRBV3-2), with D hard to call. V was pared by 4 bases and J by 4 bases, with 8 bases between. There are 13 residues in the CDR3. Germline CDR1 and CDR2: LGHDT and YNNKEL (reference sequence).

The CDR3 is CASSLEGPGQSSNQPQHF. In DNA form, the CDR3 reads TGTGCCAGCAGTTTAGAGGGACCCGGACAGTCTAGCAATCAGCCCCAGCATTTT. The chain links TRBV27 to TRBJ1-5; D possibly corresponds to TRBD1 (6 bases). With 2 bases removed from V and 0 bases from J, the gap between germline ends came to 17 bases. Per germline, CDR1 MNHEY and CDR2 SMNVEV (reference sequence). The CDR3 is 18 residues long.

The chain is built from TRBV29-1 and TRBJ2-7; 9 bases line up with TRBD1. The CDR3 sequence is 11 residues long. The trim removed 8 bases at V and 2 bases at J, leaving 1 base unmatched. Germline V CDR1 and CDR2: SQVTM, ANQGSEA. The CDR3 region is CSYRGPYEQYF. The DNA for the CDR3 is TGCAGCTACAGGGGGCCCTACGAGCAGTACTTC.

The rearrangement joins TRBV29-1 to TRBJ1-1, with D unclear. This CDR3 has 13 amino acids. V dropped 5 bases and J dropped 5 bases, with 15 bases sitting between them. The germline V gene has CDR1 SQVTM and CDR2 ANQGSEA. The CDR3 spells CSVSLEVGTEAFF. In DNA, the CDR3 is TGCAGCGTTTCGCTCGAGGTCGGAACTGAAGCTTTCTTT.

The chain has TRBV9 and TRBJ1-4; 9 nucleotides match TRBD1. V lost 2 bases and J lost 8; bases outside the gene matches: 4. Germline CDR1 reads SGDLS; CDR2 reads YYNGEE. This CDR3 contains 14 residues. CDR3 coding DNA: TGTGCCAGCAGCGTGGGACAGGGAGGGGAAAAACTGTTTTTT. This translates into CASSVGQGGEKLFF.

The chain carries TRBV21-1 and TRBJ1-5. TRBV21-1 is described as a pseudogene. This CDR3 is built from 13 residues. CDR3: CASSKGLNQPQHF. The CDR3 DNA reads TGTGCCAGCAGCAAAGGGTTAAATCAGCCCCAGCATTTT.

The CDR3 spells CAWRTKTSGRSDTQYF. The CDR3 DNA sequence: TGTGCCTGGAGGACTAAGACTAGCGGGAGGTCCGATACGCAGTATTTT. This chain connects TRBV30 to TRBJ2-3, with TRBD2 matching 13 bases. CDR1 and CDR2 from the germline V gene are GTSNPN and SVGIG (reference sequence). Trimming removed 3 bases from V and 6 bases from J; junction bases left unmatched: 9. The CDR3 consists of 16 residues.

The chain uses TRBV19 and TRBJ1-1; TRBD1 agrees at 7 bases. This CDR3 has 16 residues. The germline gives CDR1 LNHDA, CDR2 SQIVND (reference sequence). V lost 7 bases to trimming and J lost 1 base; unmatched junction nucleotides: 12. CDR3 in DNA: TGTGCCAGTACCTCTGGGGCCGGGACAGCGAACACTGAAGCTTTCTTT. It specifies CASTSGAGTANTEAFF.

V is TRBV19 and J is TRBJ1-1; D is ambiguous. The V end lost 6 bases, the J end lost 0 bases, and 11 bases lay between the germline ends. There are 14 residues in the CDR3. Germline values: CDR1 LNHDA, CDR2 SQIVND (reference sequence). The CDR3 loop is CASSPRQVNTEAFF. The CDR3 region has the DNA TGTGCCAGTAGCCCTCGGCAGGTGAACACTGAAGCTTTCTTT.